This T cell receptor (beta chain) was observed in a study of CD8 T cells in Susac syndrome. Study in general: When blood was drawn, the patients with Susac syndrome were therapy-naive, on corticosteroids, or on intravenous immunoglobulin alone.

Germline V gene data show CDR1 as SEHNR and CDR2 as FQNEAQ (reference sequence). The length of the CDR3 is 16 residues. Between the trimmed V and J ends, which lost 5 bases and 4 bases, there was a span of 18 bases. Peripheral blood CD8+ and CD4+ T cells were profiled by TCR beta sequencing. The RNA input was roughly 0.45 to 1 ug, and it was reverse transcribed with random hexamers. Multiplex immunoSEQ PCR targeted 54 Vbeta and 13 Jbeta TCR beta segments. TCRdb independently ran MiXCR on the immunoSEQ multiplex PCR reads; one entry per CDR3 protein. This sample yields tens of thousands of distinct CDR3 sequences, of which roughly 94% are seen a single time; around 0.33% belongs to the top ten.

The TCR originated in a human donor with Susac syndrome. V and J are TRBV7-9 and TRBJ2-1; TRBD2 might be the D (5 bases). The specimen sequenced was CD4+ T cells from PBMCs. CDR3 residues: CASSHGGKVRYNEQFF. CDR3 DNA: TGTGCCAGCAGCCATGGAGGCAAGGTGAGGTACAATGAGCAGTTCTTC.